One and the same sample provided the 4 T cell receptor beta chains below, sequenced in a study of T-cell memory formation after mild COVID-19. TCRdb reprocessed the 5' RACE reads via MiXCR and lists one record per CDR3 protein. The sample lists 350,000 to 450,000 distinct CDR3 sequences; approximately 27% were seen once. The sequenced sample was PBMCs or a T cell subset sorted from them (not recorded which). All receptors derive from an adult woman who had mild COVID-19 (a few samples of this study predate the infection). Cell type and time point are not known.

This clonotype has a handful of counts. The chain recombines TRBV20-1 with TRBJ2-1; D unclear. The CDR3 contains 10 residues. V lost 4 bases to trimming and J lost 10 bases, with 8 bases between them. CDR1 and CDR2 (germline): DFQATT, SNEGSKA (reference sequence). The CDR3 coding sequence is TGCAGTGCTACCTTCGGGGAGCAGTTCTTC. As protein: CSATFGEQFF.

Only a few counts were recorded for this clonotype. The chain uses TRBV20-1 and TRBJ2-3; 12 bases match TRBD1. After removal of 3 bases from V and 3 bases from J, the junction contained 1 base not matched to a gene. The CDR3 length is 14 residues. Germline V gene sequence: CDR1 DFQATT, CDR2 SNEGSKA (reference sequence). CDR3 in amino acids: CSARGQGATDTQYF. The CDR3 DNA is TGCAGTGCTAGGGGACAGGGGGCAACAGATACGCAGTATTTT.

This sequence joins TRBV9 and TRBJ1-1; possible D gene TRBD1, 5 bases. CDR3 length: 13 amino acids. The germline gives CDR1 SGDLS, CDR2 YYNGEE. The V gene lost 3 bases and the J gene lost 5 bases, with 11 bases spanning the gap. The CDR3 nucleotides are TGTGCCAGCAGCGGGGGGGGTCGGACTGAAGCTTTCTTT. The encoded protein is CASSGGGRTEAFF.

J is TRBJ1-1 and V is TRBV4-1; D call uncertain. The V and J ends lost 2 bases and 7 bases respectively, with 8 bases between them. This CDR3 contains 12 residues. CDR1 and CDR2 from the germline V gene are MGHRA and YSYEKL. The CDR3 sequence is CASSQFSDEAFF. CDR3 nucleotides: TGCGCCAGCAGCCAATTCAGCGATGAAGCTTTCTTT.